This record looks at one T cell receptor beta chain sequence and its context. Its antigen is unidentified. The CDR3 loop spans 16 amino acids. CDR1 and CDR2 from the germline V gene are SEHNR and FQNEAQ (reference sequence). The junction had 12 bases not matched to a gene; V was cut back by 2 bases and J by 6 bases. This entry comes from a study of long-term antiretroviral therapy in people with HIV. Sequencing used immunoSEQ v3.0 at survey level. Clones were sequenced by immunoSEQ multiplex PCR, and TCRdb holds only the in-frame ones, with some missing. Of about 16,000 clones in the sample, about 90% were seen once. Study-wide findings and caveats: Post-ART diversity increased but stayed below transplant donor controls.

The sequences come from unsorted PBMCs, collected 2.3 to 2.4 years before starting antiretroviral therapy. The TCR comes from a woman aged 25 to 45 with HIV. This chain links TRBV7-9 with TRBJ2-5; 7 positions match TRBD1. CDR3 in DNA: TGTGCCAGCAGCTTACCCCCTGAGACAGGGATAAAGACCCAGTACTTC. This gives the protein CASSLPPETGIKTQYF.